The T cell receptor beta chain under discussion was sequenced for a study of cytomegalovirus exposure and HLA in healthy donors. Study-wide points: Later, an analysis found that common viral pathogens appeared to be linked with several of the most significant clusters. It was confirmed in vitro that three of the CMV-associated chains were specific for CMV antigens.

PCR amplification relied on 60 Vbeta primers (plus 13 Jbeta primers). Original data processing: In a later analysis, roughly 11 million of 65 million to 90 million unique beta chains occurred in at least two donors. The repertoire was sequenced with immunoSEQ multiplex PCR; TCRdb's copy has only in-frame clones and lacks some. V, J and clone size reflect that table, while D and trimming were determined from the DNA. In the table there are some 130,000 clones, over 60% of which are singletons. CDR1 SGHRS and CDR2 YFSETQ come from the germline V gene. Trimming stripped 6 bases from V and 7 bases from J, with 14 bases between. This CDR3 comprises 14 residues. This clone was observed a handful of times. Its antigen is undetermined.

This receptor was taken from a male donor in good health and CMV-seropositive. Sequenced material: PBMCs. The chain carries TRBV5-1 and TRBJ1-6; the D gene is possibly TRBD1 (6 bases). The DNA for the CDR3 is TGCGCCAGCAAGGAGCAGGGGTCAAATTCACCCCTCCACTTT. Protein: CASKEQGSNSPLHF.